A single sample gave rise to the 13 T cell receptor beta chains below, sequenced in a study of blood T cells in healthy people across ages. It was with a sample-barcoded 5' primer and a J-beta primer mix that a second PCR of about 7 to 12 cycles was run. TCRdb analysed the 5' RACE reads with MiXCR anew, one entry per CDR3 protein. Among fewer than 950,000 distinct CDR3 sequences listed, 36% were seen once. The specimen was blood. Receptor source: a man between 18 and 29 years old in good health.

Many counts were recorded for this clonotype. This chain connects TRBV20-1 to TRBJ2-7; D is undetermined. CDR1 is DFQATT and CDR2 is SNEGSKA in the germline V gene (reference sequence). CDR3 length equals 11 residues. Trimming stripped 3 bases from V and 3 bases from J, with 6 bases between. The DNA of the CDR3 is TGCAGTGCTAGTGGTCTCTACGAGCAGTACTTC. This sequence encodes CSASGLYEQYF.

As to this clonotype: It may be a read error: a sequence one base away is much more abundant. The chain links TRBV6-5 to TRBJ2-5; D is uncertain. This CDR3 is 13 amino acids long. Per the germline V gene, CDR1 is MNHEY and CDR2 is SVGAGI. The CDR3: CVSSYGYQETQYF. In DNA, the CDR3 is TGTGTCAGCAGTTATGGGTACCAAGAGACCCAGTACTTC.

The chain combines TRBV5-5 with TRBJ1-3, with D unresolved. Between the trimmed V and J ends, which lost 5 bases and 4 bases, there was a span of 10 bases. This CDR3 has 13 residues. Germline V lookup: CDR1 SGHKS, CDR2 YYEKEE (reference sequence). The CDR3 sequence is CASRVIGGNTIYF. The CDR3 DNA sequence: TGTGCCAGCAGAGTGATAGGAGGAAACACCATATATTTT.

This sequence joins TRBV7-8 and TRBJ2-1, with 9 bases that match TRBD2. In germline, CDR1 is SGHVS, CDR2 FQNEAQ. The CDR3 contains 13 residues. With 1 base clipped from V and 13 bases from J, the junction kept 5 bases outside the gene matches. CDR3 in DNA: TGTGCCAGCAGCTTAGGACTAGCGGAGACCCAGTTCTTC. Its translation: CASSLGLAETQFF.

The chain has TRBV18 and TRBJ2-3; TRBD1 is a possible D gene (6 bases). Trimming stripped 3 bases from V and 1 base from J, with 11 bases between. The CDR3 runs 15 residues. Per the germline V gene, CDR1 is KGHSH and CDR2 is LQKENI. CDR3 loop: CASSPRDTRTDTQYF. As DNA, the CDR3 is TGTGCCAGCTCACCTAGGGACACCCGCACAGATACGCAGTATTTT.

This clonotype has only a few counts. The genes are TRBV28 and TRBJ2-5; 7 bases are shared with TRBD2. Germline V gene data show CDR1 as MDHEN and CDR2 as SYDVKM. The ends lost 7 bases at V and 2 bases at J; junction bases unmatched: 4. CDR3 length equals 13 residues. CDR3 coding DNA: TGTGCCAGCACTAGCGGCCAACAAGAGACCCAGTACTTC. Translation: CASTSGQQETQYF.

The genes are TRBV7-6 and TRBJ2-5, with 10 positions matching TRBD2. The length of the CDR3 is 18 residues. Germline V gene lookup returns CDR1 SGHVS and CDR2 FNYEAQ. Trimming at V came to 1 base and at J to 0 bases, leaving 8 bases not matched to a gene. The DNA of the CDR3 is TGTGCCAGCAGCTTAGGTCCAGCGGGGGGGCGTAACCAAGAGACCCAGTACTTC. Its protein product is CASSLGPAGGRNQETQYF.

The CDR3 spells CASSSLTGAAFF. The CDR3 DNA is TGTGCCAGCAGCTCCCTGACAGGGGCTGCTTTCTTT. The chain is built from TRBV3-1 and TRBJ1-1; TRBD1 aligns across 8 bases. V gave up 5 bases and J gave up 11 bases; unmatched junction bases: 7. CDR3 length equals 12 residues. CDR1 LGHDT and CDR2 YNNKEL come from the germline V gene (reference sequence).

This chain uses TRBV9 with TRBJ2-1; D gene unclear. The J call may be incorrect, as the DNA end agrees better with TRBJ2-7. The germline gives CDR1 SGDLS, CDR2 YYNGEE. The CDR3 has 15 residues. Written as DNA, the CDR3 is TGTGCCAGCAGCGCCCAGAGGCCAAATTACAATGAGCAGTACTTC. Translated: CASSAQRPNYNEQYF.

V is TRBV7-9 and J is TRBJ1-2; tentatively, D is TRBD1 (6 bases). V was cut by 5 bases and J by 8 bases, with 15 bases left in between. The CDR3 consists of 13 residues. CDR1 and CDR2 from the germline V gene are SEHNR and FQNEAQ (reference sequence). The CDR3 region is CASSQDPGDGYTF. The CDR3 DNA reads TGTGCCAGCAGCCAAGACCCAGGGGACGGCTACACCTTC.

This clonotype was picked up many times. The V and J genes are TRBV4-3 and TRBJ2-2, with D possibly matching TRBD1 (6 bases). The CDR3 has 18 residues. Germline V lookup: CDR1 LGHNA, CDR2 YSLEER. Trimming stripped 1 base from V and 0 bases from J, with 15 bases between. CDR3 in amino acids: CASSQAPPGHTNTGELFF. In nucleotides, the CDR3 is TGCGCCAGCAGCCAAGCTCCTCCGGGACACACGAACACCGGGGAGCTGTTTTTT.

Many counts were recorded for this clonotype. The CDR3 reads CSAGRDRVGYTF. DNA of the CDR3: TGCAGTGCTGGAAGGGACAGGGTAGGCTACACCTTC. V gene TRBV20-1 combines with J gene TRBJ1-2; TRBD1 agrees at 9 bases. CDR3 length: 12 residues. From germline, CDR1 is DFQATT and CDR2 SNEGSKA (reference sequence). Trimming removed 5 bases from V and 8 bases from J; junction bases left unmatched: 6.

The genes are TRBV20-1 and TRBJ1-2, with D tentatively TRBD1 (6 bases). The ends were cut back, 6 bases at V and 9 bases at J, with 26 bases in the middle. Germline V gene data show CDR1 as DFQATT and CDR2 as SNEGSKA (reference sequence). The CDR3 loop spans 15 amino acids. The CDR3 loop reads CSAQNLLGLTGSYTF. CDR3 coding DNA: TGCAGTGCCCAAAACCTGCTGGGGCTGACAGGAAGCTACACCTTC.